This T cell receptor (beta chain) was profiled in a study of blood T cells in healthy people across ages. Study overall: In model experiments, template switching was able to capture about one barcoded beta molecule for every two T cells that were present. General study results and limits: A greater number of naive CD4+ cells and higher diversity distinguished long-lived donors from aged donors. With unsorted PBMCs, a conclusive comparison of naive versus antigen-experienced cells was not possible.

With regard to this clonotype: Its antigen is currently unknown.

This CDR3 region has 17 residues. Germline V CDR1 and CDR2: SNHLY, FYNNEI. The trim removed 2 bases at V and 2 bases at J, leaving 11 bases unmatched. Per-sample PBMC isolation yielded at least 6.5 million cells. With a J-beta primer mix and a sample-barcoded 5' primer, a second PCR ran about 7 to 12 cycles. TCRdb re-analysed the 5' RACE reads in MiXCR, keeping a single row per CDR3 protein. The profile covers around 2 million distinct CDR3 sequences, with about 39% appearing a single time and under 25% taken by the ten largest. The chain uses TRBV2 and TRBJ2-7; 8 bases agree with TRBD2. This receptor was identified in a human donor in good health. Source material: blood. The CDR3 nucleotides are TGTGCCAGCAGTGAAATGACGTGGGCGGGAGGAACCTACGAGCAGTACTTC. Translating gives CASSEMTWAGGTYEQYF.